This T cell receptor beta chain was retrieved from a study of PD-1 blockade in classical Hodgkin lymphoma. The CDR3 runs to 12 residues. Trimming removed 1 base from V and 0 bases from J, with 0 bases in between. The germline gives CDR1 SGHAT, CDR2 FQDESV (reference sequence). Data came from immunoSEQ multiplex PCR; TCRdb stores just in-frame clones and leaves some out. Of around 99,000 clones in the sample, roughly 76% were seen once. All trial patients relapsed after autologous stem cell transplantation. Patients' outcomes at their best amounted to complete response, partial response or progressive disease.

The specimen comprised peripheral blood mononuclear cells (PBMCs), sampled before the second cycle of nivolumab. The chain recombines TRBV11-1 with TRBJ2-5, with D uncertain. The sequence derives from a human donor with classical Hodgkin lymphoma. In DNA form, the CDR3 reads TGTGCCAGCAGCTTAGACCAAGAGACCCAGTACTTC. Residues: CASSLDQETQYF.